This T cell receptor beta chain was sequenced for a study of shared clonotypes between healthy human individuals. The CDR3 has 15 residues. The V end was cut by 7 bases, the J end by 3 bases, with 16 bases between. Germline V gives CDR1 SGDLS, CDR2 YYNGEE. The assay was immunoSEQ multiplex PCR, and TCRdb's table has in-frame clones only and misses some. Of 1.5 million to 1.9 million clones in the sample, under 99% were seen once. The chain couples TRBV9 to TRBJ1-4, with D possibly being TRBD1 (5 bases). The TCR comes from a man younger than 45 in good health. What was sequenced was naive CD4+ T cells sorted from blood. Subset here: CD45RA+ positively selected. CDR3 in amino acids: CASGYGTGSNEKLFF. CDR3 sequence (DNA): TGTGCCAGCGGGTACGGGACCGGCTCTAATGAAAAACTGTTTTTT. The entire variable domain, with the rest obtained from reference TRBV9 and TRBJ1-4, is as follows: DSGVTQTPKHLITATGQRVTLRCSPRSGDLSVYWYQQSLDQGLQFLIQYYNGEERAKGNILERFSAQQFPDLHSELNLSSLELGDSALYFCASGYGTGSNEKLFFGSGTQLSVL.